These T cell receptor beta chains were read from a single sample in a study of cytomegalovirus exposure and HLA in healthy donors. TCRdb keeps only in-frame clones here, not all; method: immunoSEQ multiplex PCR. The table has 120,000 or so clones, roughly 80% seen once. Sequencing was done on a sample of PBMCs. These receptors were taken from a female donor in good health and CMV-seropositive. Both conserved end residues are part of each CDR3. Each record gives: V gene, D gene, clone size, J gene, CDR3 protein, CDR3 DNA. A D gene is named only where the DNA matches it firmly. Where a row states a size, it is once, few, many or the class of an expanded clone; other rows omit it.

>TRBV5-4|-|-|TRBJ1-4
CASSSTATNEKLFF
TGTGCCAGCAGCTCGACAGCCACTAATGAAAAACTGTTTTTT
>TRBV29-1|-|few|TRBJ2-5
CSAFAGYQETQYF
TGCAGCGCCTTCGCGGGTTATCAAGAGACCCAGTACTTC
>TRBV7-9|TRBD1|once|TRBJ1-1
CASSSRDRGVVEAFF
TGTGCCAGCAGCTCCCGGGACAGGGGCGTCGTTGAAGCTTTCTTT
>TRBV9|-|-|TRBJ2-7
CASSELPGQSYEQYF
TGTGCCAGCAGCGAGTTGCCGGGACAATCCTACGAGCAGTACTTC
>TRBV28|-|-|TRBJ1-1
CASSVPQENTEAFF
TGTGCCAGCAGTGTCCCCCAGGAGAACACTGAAGCTTTCTTT
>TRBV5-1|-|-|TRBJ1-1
CASSLERANTEAFF
TGCGCCAGCAGCTTGGAGAGAGCGAACACTGAAGCTTTCTTT
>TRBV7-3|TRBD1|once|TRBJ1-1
CASSSQGAGMNTEAFF
TGTGCCAGCAGCTCACAGGGGGCTGGCATGAACACTGAAGCTTTCTTT
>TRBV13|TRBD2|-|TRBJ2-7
CASSLGRLAGGIYEQYF
TGTGCCAGCAGCTTAGGAAGACTAGCGGGGGGAATCTACGAGCAGTACTTC
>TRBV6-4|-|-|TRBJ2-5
CASSDGGAEETQYF
TGTGCCAGCAGTGACGGGGGGGCCGAAGAGACCCAGTACTTC
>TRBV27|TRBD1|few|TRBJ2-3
CASSFYAPYRGSTDTQYF
TGTGCCAGCAGTTTCTACGCCCCGTACAGGGGTAGCACAGATACGCAGTATTTT
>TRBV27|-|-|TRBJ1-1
CASSLTRTMNTEAFF
TGTGCCAGCAGTTTAACGCGGACAATGAACACTGAAGCTTTCTTT
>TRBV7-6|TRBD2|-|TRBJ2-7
CASSFASGGAVFPEQYF
TGTGCCAGCAGCTTTGCCAGCGGGGGGGCTGTCTTTCCCGAGCAGTACTTC
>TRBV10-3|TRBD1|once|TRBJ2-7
CATAPGQSYEQYF
TGTGCCACCGCCCCGGGACAGTCCTACGAGCAGTACTTC
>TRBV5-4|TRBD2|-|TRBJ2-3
CAGSLAISRGGISDTQYF
TGTGCCGGCAGCTTGGCCATCTCGCGGGGGGGCATATCAGATACGCAGTATTTT
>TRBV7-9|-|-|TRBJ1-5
CSSSSFNQPQHF
TGTTCCAGCAGCTCTTTCAATCAGCCCCAGCATTTT
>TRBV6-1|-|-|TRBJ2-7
CASSEGAASPYEQYF
TGTGCCAGCAGTGAAGGGGCCGCCAGTCCCTACGAGCAGTACTTC
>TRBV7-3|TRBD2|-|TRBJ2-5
CASSLMPGTSGAQETQYF
TGTGCCAGCAGCTTAATGCCCGGGACTAGCGGGGCCCAAGAGACCCAGTACTTC
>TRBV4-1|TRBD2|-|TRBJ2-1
CASSQLPMSGGGSNEQFF
TGCGCCAGCAGCCAACTCCCCATGTCGGGGGGGGGTAGTAATGAGCAGTTCTTC
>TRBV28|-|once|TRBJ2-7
CASSTGQTRYEQYF
TGTGCCAGCAGCACCGGACAGACCCGCTACGAGCAGTACTTC
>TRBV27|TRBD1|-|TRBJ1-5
CASSSGQVSNQPQHF
TGTGCCAGCAGTTCGGGACAGGTTAGCAATCAGCCCCAGCATTTT
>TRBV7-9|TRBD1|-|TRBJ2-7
CASSLVQGFSYEQYF
TGTGCCAGCAGCTTAGTACAGGGGTTCTCCTACGAGCAGTACTTC
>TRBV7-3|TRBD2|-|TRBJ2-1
CASTPRKTSGGKGDEQFF
TGTGCCAGCACCCCTCGCAAGACTAGCGGGGGGAAAGGGGATGAGCAGTTCTTC
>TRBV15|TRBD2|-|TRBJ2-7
CATSRVRGSYEQYF
TGTGCCACCAGCAGAGTGCGGGGGTCCTACGAGCAGTACTTC
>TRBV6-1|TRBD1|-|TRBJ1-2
CASSKIGQGSYGYTF
TGTGCCAGCAGCAAGATAGGACAGGGCTCCTATGGCTACACCTTC
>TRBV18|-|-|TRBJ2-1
CASSPVTGNEQFF
TGTGCCAGCTCACCTGTTACAGGGAATGAGCAGTTCTTC
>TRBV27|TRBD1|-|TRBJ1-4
CASSDRVESEKLFF
TGTGCCAGCAGTGACAGGGTAGAAAGTGAAAAACTGTTTTTT
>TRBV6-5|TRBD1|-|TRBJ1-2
CASSYGTGLYGYTF
TGTGCCAGCAGTTACGGGACAGGGCTCTATGGCTACACCTTC
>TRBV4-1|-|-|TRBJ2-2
CASSRNRAVNTGELFF
TGCGCCAGCAGCCGGAACAGGGCGGTGAACACCGGGGAGCTGTTTTTT
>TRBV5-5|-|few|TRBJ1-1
CASSSIRGKPGEAFF
TGTGCCAGCAGCTCGATTCGGGGGAAGCCTGGTGAAGCTTTCTTT
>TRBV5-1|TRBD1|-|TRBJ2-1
CASSLGGQGRNEQFF
TGCGCCAGCAGCTTGGGGGGACAGGGGAGGAATGAGCAGTTCTTC
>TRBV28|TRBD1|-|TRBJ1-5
CASSSQFGGQSHSNQPQHF
TGTGCCAGCAGTTCCCAATTTGGGGGACAGTCCCATAGCAATCAGCCCCAGCATTTT
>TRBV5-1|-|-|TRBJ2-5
CASSLEASRETQYF
TGCGCCAGCAGCTTGGAGGCTAGCCGGGAGACCCAGTACTTC
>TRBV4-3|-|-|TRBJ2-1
CASSQAKAEQFF
TGCGCCAGCAGCCAAGCTAAAGCGGAGCAGTTCTTC
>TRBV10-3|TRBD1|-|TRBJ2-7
CAISNPGQGSYEQYF
TGTGCCATCAGTAACCCCGGACAGGGCTCCTACGAGCAGTACTTC
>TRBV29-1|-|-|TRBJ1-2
CSPEVAGLHYTF
TGCAGCCCTGAGGTGGCAGGGCTGCACTACACCTTC
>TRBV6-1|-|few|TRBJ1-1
CASSEIGGMNTEAFF
TGTGCCAGCAGTGAAATTGGGGGGATGAACACTGAAGCTTTCTTT
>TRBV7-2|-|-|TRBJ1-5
CASSSGGGDRSNQPQHF
TGTGCCAGCAGCTCGGGCGGGGGCGATCGGAGCAATCAGCCCCAGCATTTT
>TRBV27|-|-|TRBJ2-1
CASGQLAPNEQFF
TGTGCCAGCGGTCAACTAGCCCCCAATGAGCAGTTCTTC
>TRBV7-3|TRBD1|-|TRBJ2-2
CASSHRGTGELFF
TGTGCCAGCAGCCACAGGGGCACCGGGGAGCTGTTTTTT
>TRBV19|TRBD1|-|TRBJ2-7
CASEDRAGNEQYF
TGTGCCAGTGAGGACAGGGCAGGAAACGAGCAGTACTTC
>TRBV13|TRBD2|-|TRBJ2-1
CASQRGGISYNEQFF
TGTGCCTCACAGCGCGGGGGGATCTCCTACAATGAGCAGTTCTTC
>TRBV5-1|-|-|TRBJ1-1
CASSLMDSVEAFF
TGCGCCAGCAGCCTAATGGACAGTGTCGAGGCTTTCTTT